A single sample is the source of the 32 T cell receptor beta chains below, sequenced in a study of blood T cells in healthy people across ages. A sample-barcoded 5' primer and a J-beta primer mix were used in a second PCR of roughly 6 to 11 cycles. Using its own MiXCR run on the 5' RACE reads, TCRdb lists one record per CDR3 protein. The top ten clones hold about 20% of a sample with about a million distinct CDR3 sequences, just over 50% of them seen once. Sequencing was performed on blood. These receptors originate from a woman aged 60-75 years in good health.

This clonotype came up a few times. J is TRBJ2-1 and V is TRBV5-1, with 10 nucleotides matching TRBD2. CDR3 length: 16 amino acids. Germline loops: CDR1 SGHRS, CDR2 YFSETQ. The V segment lost 4 bases and the J segment 9 bases; nucleotides outside the gene matches: 13. The DNA for the CDR3 is TGCGCCAGCAGCACACAGTCCCTAGCGGGAGAAGGTGAGCAGTTCTTC. Its translation is CASSTQSLAGEGEQFF. Supplemented by reference TRBV5-1 and TRBJ2-1, the full variable domain reads KAGVTQTPRYLIKTRGQQVTLSCSPISGHRSVSWYQQTPGQGLQFLFEYFSETQRNKGNFPGRFSGRQFSNSRSEMNVSTLELGDSALYLCASSTQSLAGEGEQFFGPGTRLTVL.

The chain links TRBV12-3 or TRBV12-4 to TRBJ2-5; the match to TRBD2 covers 9 bases. V gave up 1 base and J gave up 5 bases; unmatched junction bases: 11. The CDR3 is 17 residues long. The CDR3 DNA is TGTGCCAGCAGTTTAGGGTTGGCGGGAGGGGACGGGGAGACCCAGTACTTC. Its translation is CASSLGLAGGDGETQYF.

V gene TRBV4-2 combines with J gene TRBJ2-7; D assignment may be TRBD1 or TRBD2 (5 bases each). The CDR3 sequence is 15 residues long. The germline CDR1 and CDR2 sequences are LGHNA and YNFKEQ. V gave up 3 bases and J gave up 7 bases, with 19 bases separating them. CDR3 bases: TGTGCCAGCAGCCACGGGCAGGGAGTTAATCGGGAGCAGTACTTC. The encoded protein is CASSHGQGVNREQYF.

The chain carries TRBV4-3 and TRBJ1-2; maybe TRBD1 (5 bases). The V and J ends lost 7 bases and 8 bases respectively, with 23 bases between them. The V gene's germline CDR1 is LGHNA and CDR2 YSLEER. CDR3 length: 15 residues. The CDR3 is CASTPRKGPSYGYTF. As DNA, the CDR3 is TGCGCCAGCACCCCAAGGAAGGGGCCGAGCTACGGCTACACCTTC.

This CDR3 reads CSVDKEIGSEQFF. The CDR3, as DNA: TGCAGCGTTGATAAGGAGATCGGGAGTGAGCAGTTCTTC. This chain uses TRBV29-1 with TRBJ2-1; a possible D gene is TRBD2 (6 bases). The CDR3 spans 13 residues. CDR1 is SQVTM and CDR2 is ANQGSEA in the germline V gene. V lost 3 bases and J 9 bases, leaving 15 bases between the germline ends.

This clonotype has ten or more counts. The chain recombines TRBV7-2 with TRBJ2-1, with a possible D match to TRBD2 (5 bases). Per the germline V gene, CDR1 is SGHTA and CDR2 is FQGNSA. The CDR3 runs 13 residues. Deletions cut 1 base from V and 9 bases from J, with 10 bases between. DNA of the CDR3: TGTGCCAGCAGCTTAGGGGAGAGCGGTGAGCAGTTCTTC. Protein sequence: CASSLGESGEQFF.

This clonotype was picked up one time. This chain links TRBV3-1 with TRBJ2-3, with D possibly being TRBD2 (5 bases). The germline V gene has CDR1 LGHDT and CDR2 YNNKEL (reference sequence). The ends were cut back, 1 base at V and 6 bases at J, with 14 bases in the middle. The CDR3 extends over 15 amino acids. CDR3 in amino acids: CASSQGGPRSDTQYF. The CDR3 DNA sequence: TGTGCCAGCAGCCAAGGCGGGCCGCGTAGCGATACGCAGTATTTT.

The chain joins TRBV28 to TRBJ2-3; a possible D gene is TRBD2 (5 bases). This CDR3 region has 16 residues. The V and J ends lost 7 bases and 3 bases respectively, with 20 bases between them. Germline assignment: CDR1 MDHEN and CDR2 SYDVKM. CDR3 loop: CASTLRNLRETDTQYF. CDR3 in DNA: TGTGCCAGCACCTTAAGAAATTTAAGGGAGACAGATACGCAGTATTTT.

This clonotype appeared a few times. The genes are TRBV5-1 and TRBJ2-3, with 9 bases aligning to TRBD1. V lost 6 bases, J lost 4 bases, and 9 bases stayed unmatched. The CDR3 has 15 residues. The germline gives CDR1 SGHRS, CDR2 YFSETQ. Here the CDR3 DNA reads TGCGCCAGCACGCCGGGACAGGGATTACCAGATACGCAGTATTTT. This codes for CASTPGQGLPDTQYF.

The V gene is TRBV7-9, the J gene TRBJ1-4, with TRBD1 identical over 8 bases. Trimming at V came to 5 bases and at J to 6 bases, leaving 5 bases not matched to a gene. The CDR3 has 14 residues. CDR1 SEHNR and CDR2 FQNEAQ come from the germline V gene (reference sequence). This chain's CDR3 is CASSQGTGDEKLFF. The DNA for the CDR3 is TGTGCCAGCAGCCAAGGGACAGGAGATGAAAAACTGTTTTTT.

The chain employs TRBV20-1 and TRBJ2-4; TRBD2 matches at 11 bases. CDR1 is DFQATT and CDR2 is SNEGSKA in the germline V gene (reference sequence). The trim removed 5 bases at V and 13 bases at J, leaving 16 bases unmatched. The CDR3 length is 15 residues. The CDR3 region has the DNA TGCAGTGCTTCGCGACTAGCGGGGAGCTCCTACGGGCAGTACTTC. This codes for CSASRLAGSSYGQYF.

The chain uses TRBV27 and TRBJ2-1; D ambiguous. CDR1 and CDR2 (germline): MNHEY, SMNVEV (reference sequence). With 8 bases removed from V and 6 bases from J, the gap between germline ends came to 14 bases. The CDR3 has 13 amino acids. The CDR3 loop is CASGRVLFNEQFF. CDR3 DNA sequence: TGTGCCAGCGGCCGGGTCCTATTCAATGAGCAGTTCTTC.

V gene TRBV28 combines with J gene TRBJ2-1; 10 nucleotides match TRBD2. Germline values: CDR1 MDHEN, CDR2 SYDVKM. V gave up 6 bases and J gave up 8 bases; unmatched junction bases: 7. The CDR3 consists of 14 residues. The CDR3 spells CASRSGRAVYEQFF. For the CDR3, the DNA is TGTGCCAGCAGGAGCGGGAGGGCCGTGTATGAGCAGTTCTTC.

This clonotype was detected once. V gene TRBV4-1 combines with J gene TRBJ2-1, with 14 bases fitting TRBD2. This CDR3 contains 19 residues. Germline trimming cut 4 bases from V and 0 bases from J; bases unmatched to any gene: 8. CDR1 is MGHRA and CDR2 is YSYEKL in the germline V gene. As DNA, the CDR3 is TGCGCCAGCAGCCGAGGACTAGCGGGGGGCATTAGCTCCTACAATGAGCAGTTCTTC. This codes for CASSRGLAGGISSYNEQFF.

Of note for this clonotype: A much larger clone lies a single base off, so this may be a read error. The chain uses TRBV7-9 and TRBJ2-1; D is possibly TRBD2 (6 bases). Per germline, CDR1 SEHNR and CDR2 FQNEAQ (reference sequence). The length of the CDR3 is 18 residues. V was trimmed by 3 bases and J by 4 bases, leaving 22 bases between them. DNA of the CDR3: TGTGCCAGCAGCTTCCCCCGGGAGAGCGGTGGATCATACAATGAGCAGTTCTTC. Its translation: CASSFPRESGGSYNEQFF.

Turning to this clonotype: A much bigger clone sits one base away, suggesting this may be a read error. The rearrangement uses TRBV29-1 and TRBJ2-3; the D gene is possibly TRBD1 (6 bases). Trimming took off 7 bases at V and 2 bases at J, with 10 bases between the two ends. Looked up from germline, CDR1 is SQVTM and CDR2 is ANQGSEA. The CDR3 runs 12 residues. The CDR3 sequence is CSERQDTDTQYF. CDR3 sequence (DNA): TGCAGCGAAAGACAGGACACAGATACGCAGTATTTT.

The rearrangement uses TRBV5-1 and TRBJ2-1; 10 bases line up with TRBD2. Judging by the DNA end, TRBJ2-7 fits better; the J call may be wrong. Germline loops: CDR1 SGHRS, CDR2 YFSETQ. The CDR3 has 15 residues. CDR3 residues: CASSLALAGAHEQYF. CDR3 nucleotides: TGCGCCAGCAGCTTGGCCCTAGCGGGAGCGCATGAGCAGTACTTC.

The rearrangement joins TRBV7-8 to TRBJ2-1, with D perhaps TRBD2 (5 bases). Germline assignment: CDR1 SGHVS and CDR2 FQNEAQ. The CDR3 has 13 residues. V was cut by 5 bases and J by 8 bases, with 13 bases left in between. CDR3 nucleotides: TGTGCCAGCAGCCATAGCGTGGACCATGAGCAGTTCTTC. Translation: CASSHSVDHEQFF.

This clonotype appeared a few times. The rearrangement links TRBV27 to TRBJ1-2; D is perhaps TRBD1 (5 bases). The V and J ends lost 7 bases and 6 bases respectively, with 21 bases between them. CDR3 length: 15 amino acids. The germline V gene encodes CDR1 MNHEY and CDR2 SMNVEV (reference sequence). DNA of the CDR3: TGTGCCAGCAAGACTGTTGGGGCCGGGGCCCATGGCTACACCTTC. It is translated as CASKTVGAGAHGYTF.

The chain combines TRBV7-8 with TRBJ1-5, with D possibly being TRBD1 (6 bases). The CDR3 is made up of 15 amino acids. The germline V gene has CDR1 SGHVS and CDR2 FQNEAQ. V was cut by 5 bases and J by 4 bases, with 15 bases left in between. CDR3 region: CASSRGGVRNQPQHF. The CDR3 DNA reads TGTGCCAGCAGCCGAGGGGGGGTTCGGAATCAGCCCCAGCATTTT. Complete variable domain (other parts from reference TRBV7-8 and TRBJ1-5): GAGVSQSPRYKVAKRGQDVALRCDPISGHVSLFWYQQALGQGPEFLTYFQNEAQLDKSGLPSDRFFAERPEGSVSTLKIQRTQQEDSAVYLCASSRGGVRNQPQHFGDGTRLSIL.

The CDR3 region is CASSVVSGFPYEQYF. The CDR3 DNA reads as TGTGCCAGCAGCGTAGTTTCCGGGTTCCCCTACGAGCAGTACTTC. The chain employs TRBV9 and TRBJ2-7; D gene unclear. Between the trimmed V and J ends, which lost 0 bases and 2 bases, there was a span of 12 bases. The V gene's germline CDR1 is SGDLS and CDR2 YYNGEE. The CDR3 has 15 amino acids.

This clonotype was detected ten times or more. The gene calls are TRBV12-3 or TRBV12-4 and TRBJ2-7; 9 positions match TRBD1. This CDR3 has 16 residues. V lost 6 bases and J lost 1; bases outside the gene matches: 10. The CDR3 nucleotides are TGTGCCAGCAGCCGAGGTCCAGGACAGGGGTCCTACGAGCAGTACTTC. It yields the protein CASSRGPGQGSYEQYF.

The chain employs TRBV6-5 and TRBJ1-1; no firm D call. Germline values: CDR1 MNHEY, CDR2 SVGAGI. This CDR3 comprises 16 residues. The ends were cut back, 6 bases at V and 0 bases at J, with 17 bases in the middle. CDR3 in amino acids: CASSHHRTAMNTEAFF. DNA for the CDR3: TGTGCCAGCAGCCATCATAGGACGGCCATGAACACTGAAGCTTTCTTT.

The chain couples TRBV4-3 to TRBJ2-6; D unclear. Per the germline V gene, CDR1 is LGHNA and CDR2 is YSLEER. Trimming cost V 1 base and J 2 bases, with 12 bases left between them. The CDR3 contains 17 residues. The CDR3 bases are TGCGCCAGCAGCCAAGGCAGCGTAGCCCCTGGGGCCAACGTCCTGACTTTC. Protein sequence: CASSQGSVAPGANVLTF.

The V call is TRBV6-5, the J call TRBJ2-1; 8 bases line up with TRBD2. The CDR3 contains 16 residues. The V gene end was trimmed by 4 bases and the J gene end by 7 bases; junction bases not matched to a gene: 12. The germline gives CDR1 MNHEY, CDR2 SVGAGI. The chain's CDR3 is CASSFDQRETQNEQFF. The CDR3 nucleotides are TGTGCCAGCAGTTTCGACCAGCGGGAGACCCAAAATGAGCAGTTCTTC.

The J gene is TRBJ1-1, the V gene TRBV7-2; D is ambiguous. The CDR3 runs 12 residues. Trimming removed 1 base from V and 6 bases from J, with 6 bases in between. The germline V gene encodes CDR1 SGHTA and CDR2 FQGNSA. Written as DNA, the CDR3 is TGTGCCAGCAGCTTAGATGGACCTGAAGCTTTCTTT. Its protein product is CASSLDGPEAFF. Full variable domain (outside the CDR3, taken from reference TRBV7-2 and TRBJ1-1): GAGVSQSPSNKVTEKGKDVELRCDPISGHTALYWYRQSLGQGLEFLIYFQGNSAPDKSGLPSDRFSAERTGGSVSTLTIQRTQQEDSAVYLCASSLDGPEAFFGQGTRLTVV.

The chain employs TRBV12-3 or TRBV12-4 and TRBJ2-7; unclear D gene. CDR3 length equals 14 residues. V lost 5 bases and J lost 2, with 13 bases in between. As DNA, the CDR3 is TGTGCCAGCAGTGTTCGGCGGCGGCCCTACGAGCAGTACTTC. Encoded protein: CASSVRRRPYEQYF.

The rearrangement links TRBV7-9 to TRBJ2-2; 8 bases are shared with TRBD2. This CDR3 has 16 residues. V shed 2 bases and J 2 bases; nucleotides not matched to a gene: 4. CDR1 and CDR2 from the germline V gene are SEHNR and FQNEAQ (reference sequence). CDR3 amino acids: CASSLPTSGNTGELFF. DNA of the CDR3: TGTGCCAGCAGCTTACCAACTAGCGGAAACACCGGGGAGCTGTTTTTT.

This clonotype was detected only a few times. CDR3 bases: TGTGCCAGCGCAGACAGGCGGGAGAGTGGTACGCAGTATTTT. This encodes CASADRRESGTQYF. The J gene is TRBJ2-3, the V gene TRBV6-5; tentatively, D is TRBD2 (7 bases). Trimming removed 8 bases from V and 8 bases from J, with 20 bases in between. The CDR3 is made up of 14 amino acids. Germline loops: CDR1 MNHEY, CDR2 SVGAGI.

This sequence joins TRBV4-1 and TRBJ2-5; D unresolved. Per germline, CDR1 MGHRA and CDR2 YSYEKL. Trimming left V 1 base short and J 4 bases short, with 19 bases between. This CDR3 contains 17 residues. The CDR3 coding sequence is TGCGCCAGCAGCCAAGTAAGCGACACGAATCTTGGAGAGACCCAGTACTTC. Translation: CASSQVSDTNLGETQYF.

This rearrangement joins TRBV12-3 or TRBV12-4 to TRBJ2-3; D is undetermined. This CDR3 spans 14 amino acids. V was pared by 6 bases and J by 2 bases, with 12 bases between. CDR3: CASRLSQATDTQYF. CDR3 sequence (DNA): TGTGCCAGCAGGTTATCGCAGGCCACAGATACGCAGTATTTT.

V is TRBV20-1 and J is TRBJ1-1; TRBD1 matches 7 bases. This CDR3 is 12 amino acids long. CDR1 is DFQATT and CDR2 is SNEGSKA in the germline V gene (reference sequence). Trimming at V came to 3 bases and at J to 7 bases, leaving 5 bases not matched to a gene. The CDR3 loop is CSASTGEGEAFF. The CDR3 DNA follows: TGCAGTGCTAGTACAGGGGAGGGTGAAGCTTTCTTT.